One sample yielded the 14 T cell receptor beta chains listed below, sequenced in a study of shared clonotypes between healthy human individuals. Produced via immunoSEQ multiplex PCR; TCRdb's table is partial and in-frame only. Seen here are some 2.1 million clones, less than 95% observed once, and the top ten hold around 1.1%. CD45RO-negative, CCR7-selected cells formed the naive CD8 fraction, which excluded terminally differentiated effector memory CD45RA+ cells. The material sequenced was naive CD8+ T cells sorted from blood. Receptors were obtained from a man between 18 and 29 years old in good health.

V and J are TRBV30 and TRBJ2-5; D possibly matches TRBD1 or TRBD2 (6 bases each). From germline, CDR1 is GTSNPN and CDR2 SVGIG (reference sequence). This CDR3 region has 13 residues. With 0 bases removed from V and 7 bases from J, the gap between germline ends came to 12 bases. The CDR3 nucleotides read TGTGCCTGGAGTGTTGGGGGGCGGGGGACCCAGTACTTC. Protein sequence: CAWSVGGRGTQYF.

This clone has just one count. The J gene is TRBJ2-7, the V gene TRBV11-2, with D tentatively TRBD1 or TRBD2 (5 bases each). The CDR3 has 15 amino acids. The V gene lost 1 base and the J gene lost 0 bases, with 10 bases spanning the gap. The germline CDR1 and CDR2 sequences are SGHAT and FQNNGV. The CDR3 coding sequence is TGTGCCAGCAGCTTAGCGGGGCGGACCTCCTACGAGCAGTACTTC. Amino acid sequence: CASSLAGRTSYEQYF.

With respect to this clone: This sample also contains other DNA sequences that code for the same CDR3. The CDR3 nucleotides read TGTGCCAGCAGCCTGGGGCCTACAGATACGCAGTATTTT. Translation gives CASSLGPTDTQYF. This chain joins TRBV11-2 and TRBJ2-3; a weak D match, TRBD1 (5 bases). Germline lookup yields CDR1 SGHAT and CDR2 FQNNGV. The CDR3 spans 13 residues. V was clipped by 5 bases and J by 3 bases, with 9 bases between them.

The chain recombines TRBV7-8 with TRBJ2-5, with D perhaps matching TRBD2 (6 bases). Germline values: CDR1 SGHVS, CDR2 FQNEAQ. The CDR3 is 12 amino acids. V lost 5 bases to trimming and J lost 9 bases, with 13 bases between them. The CDR3 region is CASSKRERAQYF. The DNA for the CDR3 is TGTGCCAGCAGCAAACGGGAGAGGGCCCAGTACTTC.

A note on this clone: One end of the junction varies from germline; a read error may be responsible. This sequence joins TRBV30 and TRBJ1-2; D unresolved. The CDR3 has 13 amino acids. CDR1 is GTSNPN, CDR2 SVGIG, per germline (reference sequence). The CDR3 DNA follows: TGTGCCCGGAGTGTACTGGCAGACTATGGCTACACCTTC. This encodes CARSVLADYGYTF.

Remarks on this clone: A read error may produce the germline difference seen at one junction end. This chain uses TRBV7-7 with TRBJ2-7; 7 bases align to TRBD1. CDR1 is SSHAT, CDR2 FNYEAQ, per germline (reference sequence). The CDR3 runs 14 residues. CDR3 amino acids: CASSLGTDTYEQYF. CDR3 DNA: TGTGCTAGCAGCTTAGGGACAGACACCTACGAGCAGTACTTC.

The gene calls are TRBV9 and TRBJ2-3; D not resolved. Germline V gene sequence: CDR1 SGDLS, CDR2 YYNGEE. V was shortened by 4 bases and J by 0 bases, with 6 bases between the two germline ends. The CDR3 is made up of 13 amino acids. CDR3 nucleotide sequence: TGTGCCAGCAGCCCCCAGAGCACAGATACGCAGTATTTT. It specifies CASSPQSTDTQYF.

The V gene is TRBV4-1, the J gene TRBJ2-1; unclear D gene. This CDR3 has 14 residues. CDR1 is MGHRA, CDR2 YSYEKL, per germline. The V gene lost 3 bases and the J gene lost 6 bases, with 12 bases spanning the gap. CDR3 in amino acids: CASSHRHQGNEQFF. The CDR3 DNA reads as TGCGCCAGCAGCCACCGACACCAAGGCAATGAGCAGTTCTTC.

The chain combines TRBV4-1 with TRBJ1-2; 9 bases are shared with TRBD1. V lost 0 bases, J lost 6 bases, and 5 bases stayed unmatched. The CDR3 is 15 residues long. CDR1 is MGHRA and CDR2 is YSYEKL in the germline V gene. CDR3 DNA: TGCGCCAGCAGCCAAGATGCCGGACAGGGGAATGGCTACACCTTC. Its translation: CASSQDAGQGNGYTF.

The chain recombines TRBV14 with TRBJ1-1, with D uncertain. The V end was cut by 0 bases, the J end by 3 bases, with 8 bases between. The CDR3 consists of 14 residues. In germline, CDR1 is SGHDN, CDR2 FVKESK. In DNA, the CDR3 is TGTGCCAGCAGCCAAGATGCTGGTTACACTGAAGCTTTCTTT. It yields the protein CASSQDAGYTEAFF.

With respect to this clone: The sample holds other DNA sequences that translate to the same CDR3. The chain is built from TRBV27 and TRBJ1-5; D is ambiguous. V was shortened by 4 bases and J by 2 bases, with 6 bases between the two germline ends. There are 13 residues in the CDR3. CDR1 is MNHEY and CDR2 is SMNVEV in the germline V gene (reference sequence). CDR3 protein: CASSSVGNQPQHF. The CDR3 DNA sequence: TGTGCCAGCAGTTCCGTTGGCAATCAGCCCCAGCATTTT.

This chain links TRBV5-4 with TRBJ2-3; 8 bases agree with TRBD2. Per the germline V gene, CDR1 is SGHNT and CDR2 is YYREEE (reference sequence). This CDR3 has 18 residues. V shed 0 bases, J shed 0 bases, and the junction held 9 bases outside the gene matches. As DNA, the CDR3 is TGTGCCAGCAGCTTGGCCGGCGGGGGGCGATCGAGCACAGATACGCAGTATTTT. It specifies CASSLAGGGRSSTDTQYF.

Notes on this clone: In the same sample, other DNA sequences code for this CDR3. The chain has TRBV7-2 and TRBJ2-7, with 10 nucleotides matching TRBD2. The V and J ends lost 5 bases and 4 bases, in that order; junction bases with no gene match: 5. CDR3 length: 14 amino acids. Germline assignment: CDR1 SGHTA and CDR2 FQGNSA. The DNA of the CDR3 is TGTGCCAGCAGCCCAGGACTAGCGGCTTACGAGCAGTACTTC. Amino acids: CASSPGLAAYEQYF.

The chain joins TRBV27 to TRBJ2-2; D may match TRBD1 or TRBD2 (7 bases each). V was pared by 2 bases and J by 5 bases, with 18 bases between. In germline, CDR1 is MNHEY, CDR2 SMNVEV (reference sequence). The CDR3 spans 17 residues. CDR3 sequence reads: CASSLTPGQGGTGELFF. CDR3 bases: TGTGCCAGCAGTTTAACCCCGGGGCAGGGGGGGACCGGGGAGCTGTTTTTT.